These 6 T cell receptor beta chains originate from one sample sequenced in a study of response to subunit inactivated influenza vaccine. A single record per CDR3 protein comes from TCRdb applying MiXCR to the RT-PCR reads. The table has about 780,000 distinct CDR3 sequences, approximately 17% seen once. The sequences come from PBMCs from blood, collected 5 to 6 days after vaccination. These receptors were taken from a man between 50 and 59 years old who received an inactivated influenza vaccine.

V and J are TRBV20-1 and TRBJ2-1, with unresolved D. With 1 base removed from V and 5 bases from J, the gap between germline ends came to 12 bases. This CDR3 contains 14 residues. The germline V gene has CDR1 DFQATT and CDR2 SNEGSKA (reference sequence). CDR3 DNA sequence: TGCAGTGCTAGAGGTAGTAGCCAACACAATGAGCAGTTCTTC. This translates into CSARGSSQHNEQFF.

J is TRBJ2-1 and V is TRBV18, with 8 nucleotides matching TRBD2. Germline loops: CDR1 KGHSH, CDR2 LQKENI. The junction had 2 bases not matched to a gene; V was cut back by 2 bases and J by 5 bases. The CDR3 length is 14 residues. The CDR3 region is CASSPTLADNEQFF. The CDR3 DNA is TGTGCCAGCTCACCAACACTAGCGGACAATGAGCAGTTCTTC.

J is TRBJ2-7 and V is TRBV27, with TRBD1 matching over 8 bases. In germline, CDR1 is MNHEY, CDR2 SMNVEV (reference sequence). This CDR3 has 14 amino acids. V gave up 6 bases and J gave up 2 bases; unmatched junction bases: 6. The CDR3: CASRIQTGAYEQYF. CDR3 bases: TGTGCCAGCAGAATCCAGACAGGGGCCTACGAGCAGTACTTC.

The CDR3 region has the DNA TGTGCCAGCAGTAGGACTAGCGGGGGGGAGCAGTTCTTC. Translated, it gives CASSRTSGGEQFF. The chain links TRBV6-2 or TRBV6-3 to TRBJ2-1; TRBD2 matches at 14 bases. CDR1 MNHEY and CDR2 SVGEGT come from the germline V gene. The CDR3 contains 13 residues. J was trimmed by 10 bases and V by 5 bases; bases with no gene match: 1.

This clonotype was counted between two and nine times. V is TRBV7-2 and J is TRBJ2-5; no firm D call. This CDR3 is 13 amino acids long. Germline V gene lookup returns CDR1 SGHTA and CDR2 FQGNSA. Trimming took 2 bases from V and 6 from J, leaving 10 bases between them. The CDR3 DNA follows: TGTGCCAGCAGCTTACTACTCGTCCAGACCCAGTACTTC. Translated, it gives CASSLLLVQTQYF.

This clonotype came up a few times. The rearrangement links TRBV7-2 to TRBJ1-4, with 7 bases that match TRBD1. J lost 10 bases, V lost 5 bases, and 13 bases had no gene match. Looked up from germline, CDR1 is SGHTA and CDR2 is FQGNSA. CDR3 size: 15 residues. The CDR3 reads CASSADRVLGRKLFF. The CDR3 nucleotides are TGTGCCAGCAGCGCTGACAGGGTATTGGGGAGAAAACTGTTTTTT.